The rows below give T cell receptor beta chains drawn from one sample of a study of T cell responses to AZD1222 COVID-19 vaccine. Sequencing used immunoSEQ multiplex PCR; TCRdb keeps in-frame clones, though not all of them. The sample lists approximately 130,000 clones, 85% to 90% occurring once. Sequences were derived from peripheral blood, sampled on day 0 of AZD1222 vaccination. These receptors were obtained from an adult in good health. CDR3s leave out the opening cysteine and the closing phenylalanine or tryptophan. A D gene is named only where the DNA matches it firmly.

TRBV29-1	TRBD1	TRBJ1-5	SAGQGYNQPQH
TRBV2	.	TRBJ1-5	ASREGELVQPQH
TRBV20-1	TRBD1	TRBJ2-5	SASRQGARSETQY
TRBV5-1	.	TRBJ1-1	ASSLGREAF
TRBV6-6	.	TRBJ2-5	ASSQRPGETQY
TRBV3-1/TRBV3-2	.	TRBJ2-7	ASSSTAPSEQY
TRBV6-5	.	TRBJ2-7	ASQSQVTYEQY
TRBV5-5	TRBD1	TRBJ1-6	ASSLPPGQGYRNSPLH
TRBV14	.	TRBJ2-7	ASSQSYEQY
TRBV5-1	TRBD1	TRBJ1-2	ASSARTGFGGYT
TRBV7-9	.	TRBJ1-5	ASSLEGGSQPQH
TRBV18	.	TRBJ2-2	ASSQGISSGELF
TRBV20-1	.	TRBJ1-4	SVLPDVKLF
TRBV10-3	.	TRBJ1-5	AISESIGGSNQPQH
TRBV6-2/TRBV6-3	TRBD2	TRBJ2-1	VSSYAPRSGRYNEQF
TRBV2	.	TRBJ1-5	ASSPGLNSNQPQH
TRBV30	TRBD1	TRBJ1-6	ACRTGQGYSPLH
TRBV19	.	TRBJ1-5	ASSIPGLAQGQPQH
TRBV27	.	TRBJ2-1	ASSPRTSITMGEQF
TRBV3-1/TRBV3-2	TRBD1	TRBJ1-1	ASSRGQGSTEAF
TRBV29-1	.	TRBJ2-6	SVGIGESGANVLT
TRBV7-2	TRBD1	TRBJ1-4	ASSLGQPNEKLF
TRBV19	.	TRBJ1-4	ASSGTVATNEKLF
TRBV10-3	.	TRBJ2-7	ATQGSGYEQY
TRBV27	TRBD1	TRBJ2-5	ASSSDRQETQY